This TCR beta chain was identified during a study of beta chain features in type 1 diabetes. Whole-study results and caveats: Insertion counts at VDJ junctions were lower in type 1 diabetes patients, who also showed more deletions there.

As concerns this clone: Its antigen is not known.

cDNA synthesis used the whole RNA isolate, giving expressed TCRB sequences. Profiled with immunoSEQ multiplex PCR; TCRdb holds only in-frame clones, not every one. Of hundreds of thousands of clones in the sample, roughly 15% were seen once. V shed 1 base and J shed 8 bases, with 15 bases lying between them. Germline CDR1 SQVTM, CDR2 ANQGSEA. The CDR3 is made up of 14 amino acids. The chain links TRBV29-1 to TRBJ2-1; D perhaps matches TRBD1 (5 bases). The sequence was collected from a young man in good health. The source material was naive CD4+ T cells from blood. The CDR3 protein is CSVEGTLGYDEQFF. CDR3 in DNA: TGCAGCGTTGAAGGGACATTGGGATATGATGAGCAGTTCTTC.